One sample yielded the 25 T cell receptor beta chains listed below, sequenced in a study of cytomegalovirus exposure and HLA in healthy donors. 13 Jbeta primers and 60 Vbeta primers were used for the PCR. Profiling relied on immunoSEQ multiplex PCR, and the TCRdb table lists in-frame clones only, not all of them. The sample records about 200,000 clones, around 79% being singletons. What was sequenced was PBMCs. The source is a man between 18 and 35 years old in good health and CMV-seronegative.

Here the CDR3 DNA reads TGTGCCTGGGGCCACGGGGGGTGGACTGAAGCTTTCTTT. It translates to CAWGHGGWTEAFF. The rearrangement joins TRBV30 to TRBJ1-1; TRBD1 might be the D (5 bases). This CDR3 comprises 13 residues. Trimming stripped 5 bases from V and 5 bases from J, with 15 bases between. Germline-derived CDR1 and CDR2 are GTSNPN and SVGIG (reference sequence).

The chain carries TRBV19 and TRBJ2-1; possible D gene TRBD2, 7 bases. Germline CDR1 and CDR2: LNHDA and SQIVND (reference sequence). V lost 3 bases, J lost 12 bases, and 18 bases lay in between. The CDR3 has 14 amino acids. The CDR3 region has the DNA TGTGCCAGTAGTATTGAGGGGGGGGATTATTGGCAGTTCTTC. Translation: CASSIEGGDYWQFF.

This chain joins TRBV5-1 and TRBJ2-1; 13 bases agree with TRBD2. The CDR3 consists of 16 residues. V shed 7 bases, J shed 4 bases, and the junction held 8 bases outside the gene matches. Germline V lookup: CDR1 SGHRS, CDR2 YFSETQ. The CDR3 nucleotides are TGCGCCAGCCACCCGGGACTAGCGGGGTCATACAATGAGCAGTTCTTC. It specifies CASHPGLAGSYNEQFF.

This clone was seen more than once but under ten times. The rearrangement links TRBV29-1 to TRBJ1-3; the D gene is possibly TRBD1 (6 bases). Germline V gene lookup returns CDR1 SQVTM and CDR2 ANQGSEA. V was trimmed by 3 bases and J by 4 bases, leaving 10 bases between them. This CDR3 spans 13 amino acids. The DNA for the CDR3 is TGCAGCGTTGATGGCGGACAGGGAAACACCATATATTTT. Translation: CSVDGGQGNTIYF.

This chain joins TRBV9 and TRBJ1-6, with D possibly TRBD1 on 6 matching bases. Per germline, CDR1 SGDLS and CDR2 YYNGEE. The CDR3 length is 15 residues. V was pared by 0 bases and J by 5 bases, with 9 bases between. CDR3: CASSVAAGDNSPLHF. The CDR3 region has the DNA TGTGCCAGCAGCGTAGCGGCAGGGGATAATTCACCCCTCCACTTT.

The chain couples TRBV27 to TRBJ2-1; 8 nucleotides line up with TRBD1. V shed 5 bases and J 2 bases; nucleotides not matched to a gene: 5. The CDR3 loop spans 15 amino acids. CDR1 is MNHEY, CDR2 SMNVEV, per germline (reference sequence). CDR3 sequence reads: CASSLDRATYNEQFF. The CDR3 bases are TGTGCCAGCAGTCTGGACAGGGCTACCTACAATGAGCAGTTCTTC.

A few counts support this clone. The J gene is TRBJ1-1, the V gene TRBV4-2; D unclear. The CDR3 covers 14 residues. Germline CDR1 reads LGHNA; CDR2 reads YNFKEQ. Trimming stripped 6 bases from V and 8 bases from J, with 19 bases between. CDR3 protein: CASSYSEGGTEAFF. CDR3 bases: TGTGCCAGCAGTTACTCCGAGGGCGGTACAGAAGCTTTCTTT.

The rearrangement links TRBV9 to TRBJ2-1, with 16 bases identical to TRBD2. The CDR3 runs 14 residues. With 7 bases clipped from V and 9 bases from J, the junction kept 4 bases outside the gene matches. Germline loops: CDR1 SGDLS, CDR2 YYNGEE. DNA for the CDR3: TGTGCCAGCGCGGGACTAGCGGGAGGGGGTGAGCAGTTCTTC. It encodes CASAGLAGGGEQFF.

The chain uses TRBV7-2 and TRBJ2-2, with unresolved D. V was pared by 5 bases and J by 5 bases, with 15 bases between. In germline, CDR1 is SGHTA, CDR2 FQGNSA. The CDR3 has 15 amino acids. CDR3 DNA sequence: TGTGCCAGCAGCCCGCTTCTCGGTAAAACCGGGGAGCTGTTTTTT. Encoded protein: CASSPLLGKTGELFF.

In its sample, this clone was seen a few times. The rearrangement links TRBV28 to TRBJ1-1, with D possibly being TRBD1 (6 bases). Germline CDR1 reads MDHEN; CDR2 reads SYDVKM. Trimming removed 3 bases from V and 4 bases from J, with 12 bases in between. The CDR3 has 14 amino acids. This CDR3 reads CASSFSGGGTEAFF. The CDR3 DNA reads TGTGCCAGCAGTTTTTCGGGGGGCGGCACTGAAGCTTTCTTT.

CDR3 in amino acids: CASSPHPTENNSPLHF. CDR3 nucleotides: TGTGCCAGCAGCCCTCACCCGACAGAGAATAATTCACCCCTCCACTTT. This chain connects TRBV9 to TRBJ1-6, with D possibly being TRBD1 (5 bases). The CDR3 is 16 residues long. Per germline, CDR1 SGDLS and CDR2 YYNGEE. Trimming removed 4 bases at V and 5 bases at J, with 16 bases between.

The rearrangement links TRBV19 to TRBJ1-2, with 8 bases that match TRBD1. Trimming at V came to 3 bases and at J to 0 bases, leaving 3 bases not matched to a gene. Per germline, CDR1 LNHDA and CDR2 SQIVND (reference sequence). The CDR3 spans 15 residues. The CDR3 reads CASSIQGATNYGYTF. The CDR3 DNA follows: TGTGCCAGTAGTATCCAGGGGGCCACTAACTATGGCTACACCTTC.

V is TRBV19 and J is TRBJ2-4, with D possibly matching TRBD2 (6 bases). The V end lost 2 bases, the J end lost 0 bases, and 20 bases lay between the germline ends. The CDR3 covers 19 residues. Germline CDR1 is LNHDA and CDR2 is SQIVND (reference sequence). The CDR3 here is CASSIREAGPGRAKNIQYF. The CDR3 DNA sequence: TGTGCCAGTAGTATAAGGGAGGCTGGCCCGGGGCGAGCCAAAAACATTCAGTACTTC.

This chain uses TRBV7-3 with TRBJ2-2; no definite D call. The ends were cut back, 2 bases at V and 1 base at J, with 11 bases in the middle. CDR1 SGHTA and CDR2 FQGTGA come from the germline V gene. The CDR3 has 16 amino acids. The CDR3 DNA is TGTGCCAGCAGCTTAGATGGTTCAGGGAACACCGGGGAGCTGTTTTTT. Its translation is CASSLDGSGNTGELFF.

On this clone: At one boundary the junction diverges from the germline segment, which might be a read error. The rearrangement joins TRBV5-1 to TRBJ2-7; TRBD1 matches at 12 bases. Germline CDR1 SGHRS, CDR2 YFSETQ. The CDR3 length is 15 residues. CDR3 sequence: CASSLGTGGSDEQYF. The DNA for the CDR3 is TGCGCCAGCAGCCTAGGGACAGGGGGCTCCGACGAGCAGTACTTC. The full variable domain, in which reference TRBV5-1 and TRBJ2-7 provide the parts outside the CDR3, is KAGVTQTPRYLIKTRGQQVTLSCSPISGHRSVSWYQQTPGQGLQFLFEYFSETQRNKGNFPGRFSGRQFSNSRSEMNVSTLELGDSALYLCASSLGTGGSDEQYFGPGTRLTVT.

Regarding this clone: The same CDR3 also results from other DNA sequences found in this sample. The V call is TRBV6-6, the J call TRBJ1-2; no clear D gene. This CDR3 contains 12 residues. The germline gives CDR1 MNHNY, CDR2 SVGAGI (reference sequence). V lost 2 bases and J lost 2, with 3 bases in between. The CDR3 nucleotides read TGTGCCAGCAGTTACAGCAACTATGGCTACACCTTC. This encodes CASSYSNYGYTF.

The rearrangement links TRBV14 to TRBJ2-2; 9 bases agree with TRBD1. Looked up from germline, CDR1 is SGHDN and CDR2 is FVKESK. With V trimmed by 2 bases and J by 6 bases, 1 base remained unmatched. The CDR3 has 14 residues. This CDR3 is CASSQRQGAGELFF. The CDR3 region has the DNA TGTGCCAGCAGCCAAAGACAGGGGGCCGGGGAGCTGTTTTTT.

The CDR3 coding sequence is TGCGCCAGCAGCTTGGATGGGAGCTCTGGAAACACCATATATTTT. It encodes CASSLDGSSGNTIYF. This rearrangement joins TRBV5-1 to TRBJ1-3; D gene ambiguous. The germline V gene encodes CDR1 SGHRS and CDR2 YFSETQ. The CDR3 length is 15 residues. Trimming removed 0 bases at V and 0 bases at J, with 7 bases between.

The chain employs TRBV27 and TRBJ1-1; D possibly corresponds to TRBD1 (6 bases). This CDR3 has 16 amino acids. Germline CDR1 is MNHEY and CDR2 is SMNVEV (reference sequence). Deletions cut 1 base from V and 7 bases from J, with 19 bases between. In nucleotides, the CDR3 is TGTGCCAGCAGTTTATTTGTGGGGGCACCCGGCGGTGAAGCTTTCTTT. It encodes CASSLFVGAPGGEAFF.

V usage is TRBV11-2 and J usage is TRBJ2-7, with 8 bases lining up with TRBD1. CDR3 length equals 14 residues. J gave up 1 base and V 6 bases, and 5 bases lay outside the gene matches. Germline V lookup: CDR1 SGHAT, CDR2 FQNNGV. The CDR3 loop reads CASRDTGGSYEQYF. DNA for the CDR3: TGTGCCAGCAGAGACACAGGGGGATCCTACGAGCAGTACTTC.

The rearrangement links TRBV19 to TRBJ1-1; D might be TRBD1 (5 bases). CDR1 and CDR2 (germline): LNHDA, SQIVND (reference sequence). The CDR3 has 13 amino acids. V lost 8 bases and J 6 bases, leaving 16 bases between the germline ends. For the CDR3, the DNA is TGTGCCAGTTCGGACATTTTAAAGCCTGAAGCTTTCTTT. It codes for CASSDILKPEAFF.

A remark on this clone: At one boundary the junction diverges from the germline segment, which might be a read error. The CDR3: CATRRGLAENF. DNA of the CDR3: TGTGCCACCCGCCGTGGGCTAGCGGAGAACTTC. The gene calls are TRBV11-2 and TRBJ2-5, with TRBD2 matching over 7 bases. This CDR3 is built from 11 residues. Per the germline V gene, CDR1 is SGHAT and CDR2 is FQNNGV.

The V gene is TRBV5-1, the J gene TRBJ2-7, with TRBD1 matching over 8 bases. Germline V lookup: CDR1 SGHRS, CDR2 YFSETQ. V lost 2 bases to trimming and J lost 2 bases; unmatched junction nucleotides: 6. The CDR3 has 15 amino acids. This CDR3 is CASSFEADRAYEQYF. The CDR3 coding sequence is TGCGCCAGCAGCTTCGAGGCGGACAGGGCCTACGAGCAGTACTTC.

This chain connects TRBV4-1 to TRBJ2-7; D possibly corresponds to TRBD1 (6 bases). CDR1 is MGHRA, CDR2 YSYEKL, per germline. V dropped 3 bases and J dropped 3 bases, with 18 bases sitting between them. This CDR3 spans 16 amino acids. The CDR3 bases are TGCGCCAGCAGCCAGGGAGAGGTGGGGGCGGTCTACGAGCAGTACTTC. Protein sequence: CASSQGEVGAVYEQYF.

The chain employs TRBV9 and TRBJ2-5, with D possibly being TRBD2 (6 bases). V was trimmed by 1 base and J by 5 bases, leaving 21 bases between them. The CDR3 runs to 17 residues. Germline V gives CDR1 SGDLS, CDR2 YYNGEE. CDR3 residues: CASSVPRGDSGGETQYF. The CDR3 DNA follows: TGTGCCAGCAGCGTACCCCGCGGGGATTCTGGGGGGGAGACCCAGTACTTC.